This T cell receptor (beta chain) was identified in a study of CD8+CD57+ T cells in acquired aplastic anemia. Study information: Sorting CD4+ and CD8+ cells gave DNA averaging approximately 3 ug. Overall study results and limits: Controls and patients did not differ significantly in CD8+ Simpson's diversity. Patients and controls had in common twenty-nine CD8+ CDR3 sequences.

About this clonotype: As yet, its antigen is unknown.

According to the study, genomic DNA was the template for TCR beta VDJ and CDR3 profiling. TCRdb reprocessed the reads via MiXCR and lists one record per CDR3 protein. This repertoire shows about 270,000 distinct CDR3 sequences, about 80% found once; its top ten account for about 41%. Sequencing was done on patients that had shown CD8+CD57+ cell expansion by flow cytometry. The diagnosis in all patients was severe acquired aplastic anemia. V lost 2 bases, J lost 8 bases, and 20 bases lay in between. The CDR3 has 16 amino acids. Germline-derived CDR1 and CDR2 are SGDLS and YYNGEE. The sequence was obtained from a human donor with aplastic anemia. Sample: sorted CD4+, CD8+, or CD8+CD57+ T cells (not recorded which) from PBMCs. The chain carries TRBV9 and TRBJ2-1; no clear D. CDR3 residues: CASSVQQNGWSDEQFF. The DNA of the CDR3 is TGTGCCAGCAGCGTTCAACAGAACGGCTGGAGCGATGAGCAGTTCTTC.